The 13 T cell receptor beta chains below were found in one sample sequenced in a study of Ad26.COV2.S vaccination and SARS-CoV-2 variants. Measured with immunoSEQ multiplex PCR; TCRdb has only the in-frame clones, and not every one. This table has approximately 400,000 clones, 92% appearing once. The sequenced sample was peripheral blood, obtained after recovery from COVID-19. These receptors came from a human donor who had recovered from COVID-19.

The gene calls are TRBV10-1 and TRBJ2-1; D not resolved. Germline values: CDR1 WNHNN, CDR2 SYGVQD (reference sequence). V was trimmed by 2 bases and J by 9 bases, leaving 11 bases between them. The CDR3 sequence is 13 residues long. CDR3 in amino acids: CASSETFAGEQFF. CDR3 nucleotides: TGCGCCAGCAGTGAGACATTTGCCGGTGAGCAGTTCTTC.

The V call is TRBV19, the J call TRBJ2-5; 8 bases line up with TRBD1. Trimming took 1 base from V and 0 from J; bases not matched to a gene: 7. CDR3 size: 17 residues. Germline V gene data show CDR1 as LNHDA and CDR2 as SQIVND (reference sequence). CDR3 DNA sequence: TGTGCCAGTAGTATAGGGAGCAGGGGGCGGTACCAAGAGACCCAGTACTTC. Amino acids: CASSIGSRGRYQETQYF.

A few counts support this clone. The chain is built from TRBV7-2 and TRBJ1-3; unclear D gene. Germline V gives CDR1 SGHTA, CDR2 FQGNSA. V lost 2 bases and J lost 0, with 8 bases in between. The CDR3 runs 15 residues. The CDR3 sequence is CASSLLWSSGNTIYF. The CDR3 DNA follows: TGTGCCAGCAGCTTATTATGGTCCTCTGGAAACACCATATATTTT.

This sequence joins TRBV6-5 and TRBJ1-1; 8 bases match TRBD1. Germline assignment: CDR1 MNHEY and CDR2 SVGAGI. The junction had 9 bases not matched to a gene; V was cut back by 6 bases and J by 3 bases. The length of the CDR3 is 15 residues. CDR3 DNA: TGTGCCAGCAGGCGAGGGACAGGAATGGACACTGAAGCTTTCTTT. Translating it yields CASRRGTGMDTEAFF.

This chain links TRBV7-8 with TRBJ2-4, with 10 bases identical to TRBD1. This CDR3 contains 18 residues. Germline values: CDR1 SGHVS, CDR2 FQNEAQ. V dropped 2 bases and J dropped 0; count of bases not matched to a gene: 7. CDR3 amino acids: CASSLRDRGSVAKNIQYF. The DNA for the CDR3 is TGTGCCAGCAGCTTACGGGACAGGGGATCCGTAGCCAAAAACATTCAGTACTTC. Drawing the rest from reference TRBV7-8 and TRBJ2-4, the complete variable domain is GAGVSQSPRYKVAKRGQDVALRCDPISGHVSLFWYQQALGQGPEFLTYFQNEAQLDKSGLPSDRFFAERPEGSVSTLKIQRTQQEDSAVYLCASSLRDRGSVAKNIQYFGAGTRLSVL.

V is TRBV3-1 (or the pseudogene TRBV3-2) and J is TRBJ1-4; D is undetermined. The CDR3 contains 15 residues. The germline CDR1 and CDR2 sequences are LGHDT and YNNKEL (reference sequence). Trimming shortened V by 1 base and J by 3 bases, and 9 bases separated the two germline ends. The CDR3 nucleotides read TGTGCCAGCAGCCAAGGACTGCGGCCTAATGAAAAACTGTTTTTT. Protein: CASSQGLRPNEKLFF.

The V gene is TRBV27, the J gene TRBJ2-7; 9 positions match TRBD1. Germline V gives CDR1 MNHEY, CDR2 SMNVEV (reference sequence). The CDR3 contains 14 residues. Trimming at V came to 3 bases and at J to 3 bases, leaving 3 bases not matched to a gene. The chain's CDR3 is CASSFGTGSYEQYF. The CDR3 nucleotides read TGTGCCAGCAGTTTCGGGACAGGGAGCTACGAGCAGTACTTC.

This chain links TRBV3-1 (or the pseudogene TRBV3-2) with TRBJ2-5, with a weak D call TRBD1 (5 bases). There are 18 residues in the CDR3. Trimming took 0 bases from V and 4 from J, leaving 21 bases between them. CDR1 and CDR2 (germline): LGHDT, YNNKEL (reference sequence). CDR3 residues: CASSQDPREPLQGETQYF. The CDR3 nucleotides read TGTGCCAGCAGCCAAGACCCCAGGGAACCTTTGCAAGGAGAGACCCAGTACTTC.

The chain combines TRBV5-1 with TRBJ2-2; 8 bases map to TRBD1. The CDR3 sequence is 16 residues long. From germline, CDR1 is SGHRS and CDR2 YFSETQ. With 4 bases clipped from V and 0 bases from J, the junction kept 5 bases outside the gene matches. The CDR3 here is CASSASGQANTGELFF. Written as DNA, the CDR3 is TGCGCCAGCAGCGCATCGGGACAGGCGAACACCGGGGAGCTGTTTTTT. Combining the CDR3 with reference TRBV5-1 and TRBJ2-2 gives the whole variable domain KAGVTQTPRYLIKTRGQQVTLSCSPISGHRSVSWYQQTPGQGLQFLFEYFSETQRNKGNFPGRFSGRQFSNSRSEMNVSTLELGDSALYLCASSASGQANTGELFFGEGSRLTVL.

The J gene is TRBJ2-4, the V gene TRBV19; D uncertain. CDR1 is LNHDA, CDR2 SQIVND, per germline (reference sequence). Trimming removed 3 bases at V and 1 base at J, with 7 bases between. The CDR3 extends over 14 amino acids. The CDR3 loop reads CASSISEAKNIQYF. As DNA, the CDR3 is TGTGCCAGTAGTATTTCCGAGGCCAAAAACATTCAGTACTTC.

The table lists this clone with a few counts. This chain uses TRBV11-1 with TRBJ2-7; D assignment may be TRBD1 or TRBD2 (5 bases each). Germline loops: CDR1 SGHAT, CDR2 FQDESV (reference sequence). This CDR3 contains 14 residues. Trimming cost V 1 base and J 3 bases, with 10 bases left between them. The CDR3 DNA reads TGTGCCAGCAGCTTAGGAGGGACCTACTACGAGCAGTACTTC. Translated, it gives CASSLGGTYYEQYF.

The chain links TRBV7-2 to TRBJ2-7; D is perhaps TRBD2 (6 bases). The CDR3 totals 15 residues. CDR1 is SGHTA and CDR2 is FQGNSA in the germline V gene. V lost 5 bases, J lost 2 bases, and 16 bases lay in between. CDR3 nucleotide sequence: TGTGCCAGCAGCGCCGGGGATCGGAGGGCCTACGAGCAGTACTTC. This encodes CASSAGDRRAYEQYF.

The rearrangement links TRBV14 to TRBJ1-6; D might be TRBD1 (5 bases). The V end lost 1 base, the J end lost 13 bases, and 11 bases lay between the germline ends. The germline V gene encodes CDR1 SGHDN and CDR2 FVKESK. CDR3 length: 13 amino acids. The CDR3 here is CASSQVFGGPLHF. The CDR3 DNA reads TGTGCCAGCAGCCAAGTCTTCGGGGGTCCCCTCCACTTT.